Each of the 3 T cell receptor beta chains below was sequenced from the same sample in a study of blood T cells in healthy people across ages. Primed by a sample-barcoded 5' primer and a J-beta primer mix, a second PCR proceeded for roughly 6 to 12 cycles. Via MiXCR, TCRdb re-called the 5' RACE reads, giving one row per CDR3 protein. The sample records about a million distinct CDR3 sequences, about 48% being singletons. The sequenced sample consisted of blood. These receptors originate from a young man in good health.

The table lists this clonotype with a few counts. The chain couples TRBV18 to TRBJ1-1; D remains ambiguous. The CDR3 runs to 14 residues. Trimming took 3 bases from V and 0 from J, leaving 8 bases between them. Germline assignment: CDR1 KGHSH and CDR2 LQKENI. The CDR3 bases are TGTGCCAGCTCACCTCCCGCTATGAACACTGAAGCTTTCTTT. As protein: CASSPPAMNTEAFF.

This clonotype appeared a few times. The V gene is TRBV11-1, the J gene TRBJ2-6; D not certain. This CDR3 region has 15 residues. Trimming left V 1 base short and J 0 bases short, with 4 bases between. Germline V CDR1 and CDR2: SGHAT, FQDESV (reference sequence). Here the CDR3 DNA reads TGTGCCAGCAGCTTAGGCGTCTCTGGGGCCAACGTCCTGACTTTC. Translation gives CASSLGVSGANVLTF. Drawing the rest from reference TRBV11-1 and TRBJ2-6, the complete variable domain is EAEVAQSPRYKITEKSQAVAFWCDPISGHATLYWYRQILGQGPELLVQFQDESVVDDSQLPKDRFSAERLKGVDSTLKIQPAELGDSAMYLCASSLGVSGANVLTFGAGSRLTVL.

The chain uses TRBV11-2 and TRBJ2-7, with D maybe TRBD1 (6 bases). CDR1 is SGHAT, CDR2 FQNNGV, per germline. The CDR3 consists of 15 residues. V lost 1 base, J lost 4 bases, and 14 bases lay in between. Here the CDR3 DNA reads TGTGCCAGCAGCTTAGTAACCCAGGGGTCTTACGAGCAGTACTTC. This encodes CASSLVTQGSYEQYF.